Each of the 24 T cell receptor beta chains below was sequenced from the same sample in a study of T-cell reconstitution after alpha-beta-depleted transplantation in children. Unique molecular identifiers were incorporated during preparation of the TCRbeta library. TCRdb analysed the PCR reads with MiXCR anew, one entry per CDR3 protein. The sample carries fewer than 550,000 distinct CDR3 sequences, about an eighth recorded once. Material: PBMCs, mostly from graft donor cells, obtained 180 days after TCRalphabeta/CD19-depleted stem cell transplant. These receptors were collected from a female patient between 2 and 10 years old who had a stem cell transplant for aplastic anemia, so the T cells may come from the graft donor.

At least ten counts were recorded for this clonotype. The DNA for the CDR3 is TGTGCCAGCAGCGTAGGGACTAGCGGGATTAATGAGCAGTTCTTC. It is translated as CASSVGTSGINEQFF. V usage is TRBV9 and J usage is TRBJ2-1, with TRBD2 matching 12 bases. Germline V gene lookup returns CDR1 SGDLS and CDR2 YYNGEE. This CDR3 has 15 residues. V shed 0 bases and J 7 bases; nucleotides not matched to a gene: 2.

The CDR3 DNA is TGCGCCAGCAGCCAGGGACAGAAGCAAGAGACCCAGTACTTC. Protein sequence: CASSQGQKQETQYF. V and J are TRBV4-3 and TRBJ2-5; 7 nucleotides align to TRBD1. The junction had 3 bases not matched to a gene; V was cut back by 3 bases and J by 2 bases. Germline CDR1 and CDR2: LGHNA and YSLEER. The CDR3 is 14 amino acids.

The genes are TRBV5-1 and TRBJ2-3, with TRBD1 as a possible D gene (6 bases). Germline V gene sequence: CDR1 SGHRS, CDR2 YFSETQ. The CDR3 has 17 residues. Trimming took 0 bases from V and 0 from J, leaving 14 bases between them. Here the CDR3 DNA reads TGCGCCAGCAGCTTGGCCCCGGGCAGGGGAAGCACAGATACGCAGTATTTT. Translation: CASSLAPGRGSTDTQYF.

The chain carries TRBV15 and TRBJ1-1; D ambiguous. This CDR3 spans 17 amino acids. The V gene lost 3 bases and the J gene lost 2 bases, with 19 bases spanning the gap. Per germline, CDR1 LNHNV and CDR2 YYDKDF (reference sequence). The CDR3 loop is CATSSKQKPKGNTEAFF. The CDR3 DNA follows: TGTGCCACCAGCAGTAAACAGAAGCCCAAAGGAAACACTGAAGCTTTCTTT.

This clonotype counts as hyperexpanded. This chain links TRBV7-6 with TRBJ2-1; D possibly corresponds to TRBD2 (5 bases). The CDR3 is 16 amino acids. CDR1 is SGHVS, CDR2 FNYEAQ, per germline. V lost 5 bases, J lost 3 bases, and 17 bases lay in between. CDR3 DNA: TGTGCCAGCAGCGGACCCCTCGGACTCGACTACAATGAGCAGTTCTTC. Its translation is CASSGPLGLDYNEQFF.

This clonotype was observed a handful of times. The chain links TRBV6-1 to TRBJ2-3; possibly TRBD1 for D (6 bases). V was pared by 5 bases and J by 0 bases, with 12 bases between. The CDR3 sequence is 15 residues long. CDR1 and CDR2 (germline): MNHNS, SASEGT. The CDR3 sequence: CASSPLGASTDTQYF. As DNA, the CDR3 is TGTGCCAGCAGTCCCTTGGGGGCAAGCACAGATACGCAGTATTTT.

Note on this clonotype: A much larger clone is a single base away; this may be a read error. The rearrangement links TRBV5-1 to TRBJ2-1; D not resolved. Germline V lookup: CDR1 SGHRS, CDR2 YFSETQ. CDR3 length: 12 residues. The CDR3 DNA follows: TGCACCAGCAGCTTACCGACGGAGGAGCAGTTCTTC. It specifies CTSSLPTEEQFF.

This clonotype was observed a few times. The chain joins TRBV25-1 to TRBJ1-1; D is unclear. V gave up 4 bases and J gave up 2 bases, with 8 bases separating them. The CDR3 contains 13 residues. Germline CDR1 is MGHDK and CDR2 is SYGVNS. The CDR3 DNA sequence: TGTGCCAGCAGTGCCCTACGCAACACTGAAGCTTTCTTT. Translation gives CASSALRNTEAFF.

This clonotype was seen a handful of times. The CDR3 nucleotides are TGTGCCAGCAGCTTCCACAGGGTTCTCGAGCCCCAGCATTTT. Translation: CASSFHRVLEPQHF. The chain recombines TRBV7-2 with TRBJ1-5; D may be TRBD1 (6 bases). Trimming took 3 bases from V and 8 from J, leaving 14 bases between them. Germline V gene lookup returns CDR1 SGHTA and CDR2 FQGNSA. The CDR3 consists of 14 residues.

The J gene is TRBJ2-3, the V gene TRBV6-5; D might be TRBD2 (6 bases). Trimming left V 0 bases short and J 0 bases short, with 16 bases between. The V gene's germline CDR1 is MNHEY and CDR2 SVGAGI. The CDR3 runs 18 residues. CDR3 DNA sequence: TGTGCCAGCAGTTACTCGCCGGGCCGGGGGTGGAGCACAGATACGCAGTATTTT. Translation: CASSYSPGRGWSTDTQYF.

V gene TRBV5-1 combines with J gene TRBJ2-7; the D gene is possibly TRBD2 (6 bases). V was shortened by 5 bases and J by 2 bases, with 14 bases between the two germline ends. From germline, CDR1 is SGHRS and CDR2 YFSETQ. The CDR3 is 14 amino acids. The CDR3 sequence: CASSPRGGPYEQYV. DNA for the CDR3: TGCGCCAGCAGTCCCCGGGGAGGACCCTACGAGCAGTACGTC.

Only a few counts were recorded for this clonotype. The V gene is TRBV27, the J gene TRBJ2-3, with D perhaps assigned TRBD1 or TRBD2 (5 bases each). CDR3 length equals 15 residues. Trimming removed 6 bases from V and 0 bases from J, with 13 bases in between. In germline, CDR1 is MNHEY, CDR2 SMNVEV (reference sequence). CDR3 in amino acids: CASSELWDSTDTQYF. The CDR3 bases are TGTGCCAGCAGCGAACTGTGGGACAGCACAGATACGCAGTATTTT.

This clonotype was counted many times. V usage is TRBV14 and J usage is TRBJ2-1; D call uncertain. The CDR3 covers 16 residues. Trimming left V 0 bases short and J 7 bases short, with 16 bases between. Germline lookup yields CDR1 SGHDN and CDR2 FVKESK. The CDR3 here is CASSQDFRQSDNEQFF. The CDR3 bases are TGTGCCAGCAGCCAAGATTTCCGCCAAAGTGATAATGAGCAGTTCTTC. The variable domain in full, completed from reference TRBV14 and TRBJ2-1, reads EAGVTQFPSHSVIEKGQTVTLRCDPISGHDNLYWYRRVMGKEIKFLLHFVKESKQDESGMPNNRFLAERTGGTYSTLKVQPAELEDSGVYFCASSQDFRQSDNEQFFGPGTRLTVL.

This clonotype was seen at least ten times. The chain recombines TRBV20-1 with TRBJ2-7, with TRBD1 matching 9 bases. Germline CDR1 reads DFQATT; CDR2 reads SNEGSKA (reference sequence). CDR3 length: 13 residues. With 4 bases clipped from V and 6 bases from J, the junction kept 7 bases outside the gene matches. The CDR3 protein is CSATPDRGTEQYV. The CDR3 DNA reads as TGCAGTGCTACGCCGGACAGGGGTACCGAGCAGTACGTC.

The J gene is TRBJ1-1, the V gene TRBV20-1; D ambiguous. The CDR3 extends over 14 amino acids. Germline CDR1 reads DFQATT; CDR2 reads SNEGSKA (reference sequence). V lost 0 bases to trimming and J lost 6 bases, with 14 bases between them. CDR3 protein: CSARDSQAPSEAFF. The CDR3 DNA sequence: TGCAGTGCTAGAGATAGTCAGGCTCCTTCTGAAGCTTTCTTT.

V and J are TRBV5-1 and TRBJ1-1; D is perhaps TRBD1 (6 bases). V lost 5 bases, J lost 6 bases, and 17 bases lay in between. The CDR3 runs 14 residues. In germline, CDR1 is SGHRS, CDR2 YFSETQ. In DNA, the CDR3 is TGCGCCAGCAGTTACGAAACCACAGGGCCTGAAGCTTTCTTT. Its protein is CASSYETTGPEAFF.

CDR3 DNA: TGTGCCAGCAGTTTAGGGACAGGGGGCACCTACGAGCAGTACGTC. As protein: CASSLGTGGTYEQYV. This rearrangement joins TRBV12-3 or TRBV12-4 to TRBJ2-7, with TRBD1 matching over 11 bases. V dropped 1 base and J dropped 2; count of bases not matched to a gene: 1. This CDR3 is built from 15 residues.

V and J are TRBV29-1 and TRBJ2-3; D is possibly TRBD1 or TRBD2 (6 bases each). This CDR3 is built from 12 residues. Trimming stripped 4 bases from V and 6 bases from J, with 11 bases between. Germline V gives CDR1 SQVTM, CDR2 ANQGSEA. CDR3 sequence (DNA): TGCAGCGTTGTAAGGGGGGATGATACGCAGTATTTT. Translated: CSVVRGDDTQYF.

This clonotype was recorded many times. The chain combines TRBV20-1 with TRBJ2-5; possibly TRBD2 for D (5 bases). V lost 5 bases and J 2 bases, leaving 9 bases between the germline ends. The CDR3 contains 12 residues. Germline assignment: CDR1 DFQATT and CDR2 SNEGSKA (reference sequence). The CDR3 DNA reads TGCAGTGCTGTCGGGAAACAAGAGACCCAGTACTTC. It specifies CSAVGKQETQYF.

CDR3 amino acids: CASSLEAVNTEAFF. The CDR3 nucleotides read TGTGCCAGCAGCTTGGAGGCGGTGAACACTGAAGCTTTCTTT. The V and J genes are TRBV5-5 and TRBJ1-1; D is ambiguous. The V end lost 0 bases, the J end lost 0 bases, and 6 bases lay between the germline ends. This CDR3 is built from 14 residues. The germline CDR1 and CDR2 sequences are SGHKS and YYEKEE (reference sequence).

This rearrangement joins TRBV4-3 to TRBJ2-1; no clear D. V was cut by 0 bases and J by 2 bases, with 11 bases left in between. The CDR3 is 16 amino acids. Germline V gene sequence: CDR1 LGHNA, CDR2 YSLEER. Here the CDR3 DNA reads TGCGCCAGCAGCCAAGAGAACCCATTCACCTACAATGAGCAGTTCTTC. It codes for CASSQENPFTYNEQFF.

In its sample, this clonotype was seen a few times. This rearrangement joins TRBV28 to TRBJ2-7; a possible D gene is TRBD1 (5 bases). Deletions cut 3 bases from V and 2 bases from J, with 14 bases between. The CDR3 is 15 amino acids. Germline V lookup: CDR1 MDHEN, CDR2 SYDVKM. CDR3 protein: CASSLWHRRAYEQYF. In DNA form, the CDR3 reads TGTGCCAGCAGTTTGTGGCACAGGCGAGCCTACGAGCAGTACTTC. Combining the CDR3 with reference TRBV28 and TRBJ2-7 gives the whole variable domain DVKVTQSSRYLVKRTGEKVFLECVQDMDHENMFWYRQDPGLGLRLIYFSYDVKMKEKGDIPEGYSVSREKKERFSLILESASTNQTSMYLCASSLWHRRAYEQYFGPGTRLTVT.

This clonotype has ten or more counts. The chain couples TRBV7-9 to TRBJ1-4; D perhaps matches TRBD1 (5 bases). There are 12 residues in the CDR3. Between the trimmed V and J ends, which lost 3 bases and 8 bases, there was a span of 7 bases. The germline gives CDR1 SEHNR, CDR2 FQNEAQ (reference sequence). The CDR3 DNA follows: TGTGCCAGCAGCTTGGGGCCCGAAAAACTGTTTTTT. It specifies CASSLGPEKLFF.

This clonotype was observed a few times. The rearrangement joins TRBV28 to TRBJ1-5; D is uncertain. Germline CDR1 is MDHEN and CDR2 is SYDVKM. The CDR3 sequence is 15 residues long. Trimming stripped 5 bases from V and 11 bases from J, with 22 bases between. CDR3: CASSLPGSPLGAQHF. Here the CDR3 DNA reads TGTGCCAGCAGTCTACCTGGATCGCCCCTCGGGGCCCAGCATTTT.